This TCR beta chain was retrieved from a study of cytomegalovirus exposure and HLA in healthy donors. Study-level findings and limits: TCR beta chain V- and J-gene trimming was linked, in a later analysis, to a missense variant in DCLRE1C. The likely origin of a cluster of highly shared sequence variants was a sequencing artifact.

In the PCR, 60 Vbeta and 13 Jbeta primers were used. Data came from immunoSEQ multiplex PCR; TCRdb stores just in-frame clones and leaves some out. The sample lists about 82,000 clones, 70% to 85% occurring once. Points on this clone: Antigen unknown.

V was clipped by 3 bases and J by 3 bases; unmatched bases: 6. CDR3 length equals 15 residues. CDR1 and CDR2 (germline): MGHRA, YSYEKL. Material: PBMCs. V usage is TRBV4-1 and J usage is TRBJ2-7; 9 bases match TRBD1. This TCR came from a human donor in good health. The CDR3: CASSQRSGQGYEQYF. The CDR3 bases are TGCGCCAGCAGCCAGCGATCGGGACAGGGCTACGAGCAGTACTTC.